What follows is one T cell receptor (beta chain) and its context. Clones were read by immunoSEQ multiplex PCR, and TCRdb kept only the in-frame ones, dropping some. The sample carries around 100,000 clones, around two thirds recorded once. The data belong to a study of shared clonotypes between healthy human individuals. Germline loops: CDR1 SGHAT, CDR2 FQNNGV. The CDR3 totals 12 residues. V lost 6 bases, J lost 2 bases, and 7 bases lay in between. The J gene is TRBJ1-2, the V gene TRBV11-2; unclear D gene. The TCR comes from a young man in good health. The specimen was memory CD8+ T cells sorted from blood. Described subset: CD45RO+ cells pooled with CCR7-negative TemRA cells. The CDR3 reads CASSLDNYGYTF. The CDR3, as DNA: TGTGCCAGCAGTCTCGACAACTATGGCTACACCTTC.